These T cell receptor beta chains were read from a single sample in a study of vaccination and CD4 T cells after COVID-19. TCRdb analysed the PCR reads with MiXCR anew, one entry per CDR3 protein. The sample lists fewer than 14,000 distinct CDR3 sequences; 77% were seen once. These TCRs' antigens remain unknown. The material sequenced was CD4+ T cells from blood, cultured in vitro. These receptors all come from a human donor who had recovered from COVID-19. The CDR3 runs from the conserved cysteine through the conserved F or W. Where a row states a size, it is once, few, many or the class of an expanded clone; other rows omit it.

J gene	V gene	CDR3 length	clone size	CDR3 protein
TRBJ1-3	TRBV7-9	15	NA	CASSLETGGRNTIYF
TRBJ1-1	TRBV6-1	12	NA	CASSNRGTEAFF
TRBJ2-3	TRBV7-7	15	NA	CASSLGGTGGDTQYF
TRBJ2-2	TRBV24-1	16	NA	CATSRREASNTGELFF
TRBJ1-6	TRBV12-3/TRBV12-4	14	NA	CASSLTEYNSPLHF
TRBJ1-5	TRBV24-1	14	NA	CATSDFRGGQPQHF
TRBJ2-3	TRBV6-1	13	few	CASSDDPSDTQYF
TRBJ1-2	TRBV2	14	NA	CASSENRNSYGYTF
TRBJ1-6	TRBV19	14	NA	CASSTTGTHSPLHF
TRBJ2-7	TRBV20-1	15	few	CSARETGDRLSEQYF
TRBJ2-7	TRBV7-2	15	NA	CASSTGLGSSYEQYF
TRBJ2-5	TRBV7-8	19	NA	CASSSGHPGTSGSQEAQYF
TRBJ2-5	TRBV7-9	14	NA	CASSYGQGAETQYF
TRBJ1-1	TRBV7-2	18	NA	CASSKINPGTGMNTEAFF
TRBJ2-7	TRBV6-1	17	NA	CASSERTTSGPYYEQYF
TRBJ2-1	TRBV20-1	15	NA	CSAPHKAGVYNEQFF
TRBJ2-5	TRBV4-2	17	NA	CASSQELAGGSQETQYF
TRBJ2-7	TRBV20-1	13	NA	CSAPLAGVNEQYF
TRBJ2-5	TRBV7-6	13	NA	CASSPGQQETQYF
TRBJ2-1	TRBV24-1	14	few	CATRSGAPYNEQFF
TRBJ2-5	TRBV6-2/TRBV6-3	11	NA	CASSLHETQYF
TRBJ1-5	TRBV20-1	16	NA	CSAREEDFRPNQPQHF
TRBJ1-6	TRBV20-1	12	NA	CSARDLSSPLHF
TRBJ2-5	TRBV6-2/TRBV6-3	14	few	CASSYGTFGETQYF
TRBJ2-5	TRBV7-3	16	NA	CASSLMGVGVSETQYF
TRBJ1-4	TRBV20-1	14	NA	CSAPRQGAGEKLFF
TRBJ2-3	TRBV20-1	15	NA	CSALTSGRAGDTQYF
TRBJ1-5	TRBV6-2/TRBV6-3	18	NA	CASSYSTDAFRGNQPQHF
TRBJ1-5	TRBV15	14	NA	CATSRGDRNQPQHF
TRBJ1-1	TRBV6-2/TRBV6-3	16	NA	CASSYPRTFSVTEAFF
TRBJ1-2	TRBV12-3/TRBV12-4	15	NA	CASSLGSLGDYGYTF
TRBJ1-5	TRBV6-2/TRBV6-3	15	few	CATSTGTYSNQPQHF
TRBJ2-3	TRBV25-1	14	NA	CASKDRGTTDTQYF
TRBJ2-5	TRBV7-2	15	once	CASLPDRGLLETQYF
TRBJ2-5	TRBV7-2	12	once	CASSLYQETQYF
TRBJ1-6	TRBV9	14	NA	CASSAGQGDSPLHF
TRBJ2-7	TRBV15	15	NA	CATSREVAGRGEQYF